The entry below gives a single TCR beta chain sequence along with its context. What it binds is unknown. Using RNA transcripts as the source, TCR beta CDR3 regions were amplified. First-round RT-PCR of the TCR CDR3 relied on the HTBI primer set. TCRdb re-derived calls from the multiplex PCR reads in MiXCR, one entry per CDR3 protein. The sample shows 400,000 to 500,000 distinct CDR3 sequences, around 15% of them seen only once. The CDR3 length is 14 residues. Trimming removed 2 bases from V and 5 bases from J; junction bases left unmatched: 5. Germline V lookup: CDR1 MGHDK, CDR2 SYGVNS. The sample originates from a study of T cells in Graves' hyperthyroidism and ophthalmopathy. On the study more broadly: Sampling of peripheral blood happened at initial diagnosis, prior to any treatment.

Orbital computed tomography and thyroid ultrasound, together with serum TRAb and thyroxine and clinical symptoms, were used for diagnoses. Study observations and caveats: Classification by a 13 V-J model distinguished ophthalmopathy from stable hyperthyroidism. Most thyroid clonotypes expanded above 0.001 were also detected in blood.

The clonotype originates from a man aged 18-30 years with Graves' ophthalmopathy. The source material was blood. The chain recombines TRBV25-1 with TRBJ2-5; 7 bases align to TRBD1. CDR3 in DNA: TGTGCCAGCAGTGAACTAGGACAGGCGGAGACCCAGTACTTC. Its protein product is CASSELGQAETQYF.